The 25 T cell receptor beta chains in this list originate from one sample, sequenced in a study of cytomegalovirus exposure and HLA in healthy donors. Both 60 Vbeta primers and 13 Jbeta primers went into the PCR. Only in-frame clones appear in the TCRdb table, and some are missing; sequencing was by immunoSEQ multiplex PCR. The table has around 100,000 clones, about four fifths seen once. Input material: PBMCs. Receptor source: a female donor in good health and CMV-seropositive.

The V and J genes are TRBV5-6 and TRBJ2-2; D is unclear. The V end was cut by 0 bases, the J end by 5 bases, with 8 bases between. This CDR3 region has 14 residues. Germline CDR1 reads SGHDT; CDR2 reads YYEEEE. The CDR3 region is CASSLARVTGELFF. CDR3 nucleotides: TGTGCCAGCAGCTTGGCCCGGGTTACCGGGGAGCTGTTTTTT.

This clone appeared a single time. V gene TRBV9 combines with J gene TRBJ2-3, with TRBD2 identical over 9 bases. CDR3 size: 18 residues. Per germline, CDR1 SGDLS and CDR2 YYNGEE. With V trimmed by 3 bases and J by 0 bases, 11 bases remained unmatched. The DNA of the CDR3 is TGTGCCAGCAGCGCGAAGGGCGGGAGGGCCGGGAGCACAGATACGCAGTATTTT. It translates to CASSAKGGRAGSTDTQYF.

The chain links TRBV15 to TRBJ2-7, with D tentatively TRBD2 (7 bases). V dropped 0 bases and J dropped 0 bases, with 21 bases sitting between them. The V gene's germline CDR1 is LNHNV and CDR2 YYDKDF (reference sequence). CDR3 length: 19 amino acids. CDR3 sequence: CATSREDPRAGASSYEQYF. The CDR3 coding sequence is TGTGCCACCAGCAGAGAAGATCCGCGGGCGGGGGCGAGCTCCTACGAGCAGTACTTC.

The chain links TRBV19 to TRBJ2-2; D is possibly TRBD1 (6 bases). The germline gives CDR1 LNHDA, CDR2 SQIVND (reference sequence). Trimming left V 3 bases short and J 5 bases short, with 13 bases between. The CDR3 contains 15 residues. The CDR3 sequence: CASSIRGDTTGELFF. CDR3 sequence (DNA): TGTGCCAGTAGTATTAGAGGGGACACTACCGGGGAGCTGTTTTTT.

The chain carries TRBV5-4 and TRBJ1-4; the match to TRBD1 covers 9 bases. Trimming cost V 4 bases and J 7 bases; bases outside gene matches: 5. The CDR3 runs 14 residues. Germline loops: CDR1 SGHNT, CDR2 YYREEE (reference sequence). DNA for the CDR3: TGTGCCAGCAGCACGCGGGACAGGGTTGAAAAACTGTTTTTT. It codes for CASSTRDRVEKLFF.

This clone has more than one count but fewer than ten. The gene calls are TRBV10-1 and TRBJ2-1; TRBD2 aligns across 10 bases. CDR1 is WNHNN, CDR2 SYGVQD, per germline (reference sequence). CDR3 length equals 15 residues. The junction had 2 bases not matched to a gene; V was cut back by 2 bases and J by 4 bases. The CDR3 here is CASSESGGAYNEQFF. The DNA of the CDR3 is TGCGCCAGCAGTGAGAGCGGGGGGGCTTACAATGAGCAGTTCTTC.

The chain employs TRBV6-5 and TRBJ1-2; the match to TRBD1 covers 8 bases. Trimming cost V 2 bases and J 7 bases; bases outside gene matches: 6. The CDR3 is 14 amino acids. Per germline, CDR1 MNHEY and CDR2 SVGAGI. The CDR3 bases are TGTGCCAGCAGTTACAGGACAGGGATGGTTGGCTACACCTTC. Its translation: CASSYRTGMVGYTF.

The genes are TRBV6-5 and TRBJ2-3; 8 bases agree with TRBD2. The CDR3 sequence is 15 residues long. Per germline, CDR1 MNHEY and CDR2 SVGAGI. Trimming cost V 2 bases and J 6 bases; bases outside gene matches: 7. This chain's CDR3 is CASSYRGGLTDTQYF. The DNA for the CDR3 is TGTGCCAGCAGTTACCGGGGGGGCCTGACCGATACGCAGTATTTT.

This clone was observed a handful of times. V usage is TRBV5-1 and J usage is TRBJ2-5; 7 bases map to TRBD1. The V and J ends lost 1 base and 5 bases, in that order; junction bases with no gene match: 5. Germline lookup yields CDR1 SGHRS and CDR2 YFSETQ. The CDR3 is 14 residues long. CDR3 residues: CASSLLGGVETQYF. In nucleotides, the CDR3 is TGCGCCAGCAGCTTGTTAGGGGGCGTGGAGACCCAGTACTTC.

The chain joins TRBV25-1 to TRBJ1-2; TRBD1 is a possible D gene (5 bases). CDR1 and CDR2 (germline): MGHDK, SYGVNS. V was clipped by 6 bases and J by 0 bases, with 20 bases between them. This CDR3 spans 17 amino acids. The CDR3 loop reads CASSPISGAQTNYGYTF. The CDR3 bases are TGTGCCAGCAGCCCGATTAGCGGGGCCCAAACTAACTATGGCTACACCTTC.

This clone was detected once. The V and J genes are TRBV4-1 and TRBJ1-3, with 8 bases lining up with TRBD1. V was clipped by 4 bases and J by 1 base; unmatched bases: 12. The CDR3 is 18 residues long. Germline V gene data show CDR1 as MGHRA and CDR2 as YSYEKL. The DNA for the CDR3 is TGCGCCAGCAGCCGGGGAGGACAGGGCCTGGGATCTGGAAACACCATATATTTT. The encoded protein is CASSRGGQGLGSGNTIYF.

The chain employs TRBV30 and TRBJ1-2; 7 positions match TRBD1. Trimming removed 8 bases from V and 4 bases from J; junction bases left unmatched: 10. Germline CDR1 and CDR2: GTSNPN and SVGIG (reference sequence). CDR3 length: 13 residues. The CDR3 DNA reads TGTGCCGGTCGGACAGGCCCACCCTATGGCTACACCTTC. Its protein is CAGRTGPPYGYTF.

This chain uses TRBV7-2 with TRBJ2-5, with TRBD1 matching 7 bases. Germline V gives CDR1 SGHTA, CDR2 FQGNSA. The CDR3 consists of 13 residues. The CDR3 bases are TGTGCATTGGCTGCGGACAGGATGGAGACCCAGTACTTC. Translated: CALAADRMETQYF.

The chain is built from TRBV29-1 and TRBJ2-3; 7 nucleotides agree with TRBD2. V shed 6 bases, J shed 1 base, and the junction held 4 bases outside the gene matches. The CDR3 extends over 13 amino acids. The germline V gene encodes CDR1 SQVTM and CDR2 ANQGSEA. The chain's CDR3 is CSVTTSGTDTQYF. DNA for the CDR3: TGCAGCGTCACCACTAGCGGCACAGATACGCAGTATTTT.

In its sample, this clone was seen once. V is TRBV11-2 and J is TRBJ2-7; 8 positions agree with TRBD2. Per germline, CDR1 SGHAT and CDR2 FQNNGV. The CDR3 loop spans 13 amino acids. Losses at the gene ends were 1 base for V and 6 bases for J; bases not matched to a gene: 2. CDR3 sequence reads: CASSLAGGREQYF. The CDR3 coding sequence is TGTGCCAGCAGCTTAGCGGGGGGGCGCGAGCAGTACTTC.

This clone was seen once. The chain links TRBV28 to TRBJ2-7; D ambiguous. With 1 base removed from V and 0 bases from J, the gap between germline ends came to 10 bases. This CDR3 is built from 15 residues. Germline V gene data show CDR1 as MDHEN and CDR2 as SYDVKM. The CDR3 DNA reads TGTGCCAGCAGTTTATTGGGCCGTAGCTCCTACGAGCAGTACTTC. Its protein is CASSLLGRSSYEQYF.

The gene calls are TRBV5-6 and TRBJ2-3, with D perhaps matching TRBD2 (6 bases). The CDR3 consists of 15 residues. Trimming left V 4 bases short and J 3 bases short, with 15 bases between. Germline V gene data show CDR1 as SGHDT and CDR2 as YYEEEE. This chain's CDR3 is CASSALGGSTDTQYF. The CDR3 DNA reads TGTGCCAGCAGCGCATTGGGGGGTAGTACAGATACGCAGTATTTT.

The chain joins TRBV14 to TRBJ1-4, with TRBD1 matching 10 bases. The CDR3 is 16 residues long. V lost 4 bases, J lost 2 bases, and 4 bases stayed unmatched. Per germline, CDR1 SGHDN and CDR2 FVKESK. The CDR3 DNA reads TGTGCCAGCAGCCCCGGACAGGGGGTCACTAATGAAAAACTGTTTTTT. It codes for CASSPGQGVTNEKLFF.

This chain links TRBV28 with TRBJ2-7, with 9 bases aligning to TRBD2. This CDR3 is built from 16 residues. Germline values: CDR1 MDHEN, CDR2 SYDVKM. V gave up 5 bases and J gave up 6 bases; unmatched junction bases: 14. CDR3 sequence: CASSNLAGIHPSEQYF. The CDR3 region has the DNA TGTGCCAGCAGTAATCTAGCGGGAATTCACCCCTCCGAGCAGTACTTC.

The V gene is TRBV19, the J gene TRBJ1-5, with TRBD1 as a possible D gene (5 bases). CDR1 LNHDA and CDR2 SQIVND come from the germline V gene (reference sequence). The CDR3 sequence is 13 residues long. V dropped 7 bases and J dropped 3 bases, with 10 bases sitting between them. CDR3 nucleotide sequence: TGTGCCAGTACTACAGGTTACAATCAGCCCCAGCATTTT. It encodes CASTTGYNQPQHF.

The genes are TRBV7-7 and TRBJ2-2; 8 bases agree with TRBD1. Trimming took 5 bases from V and 1 from J; bases not matched to a gene: 3. There are 15 residues in the CDR3. From germline, CDR1 is SSHAT and CDR2 FNYEAQ (reference sequence). Written as DNA, the CDR3 is TGTGCCAGCAGCCCCGACAGGGGGAACACCGGGGAGCTGTTTTTT. Encoded protein: CASSPDRGNTGELFF. The whole variable domain, filled in from reference TRBV7-7 and TRBJ2-2, reads GAGVSQSPRYKVTKRGQDVTLRCDPISSHATLYWYQQALGQGPEFLTYFNYEAQPDKSGLPSDRFSAERPEGSISTLTIQRTEQRDSAMYRCASSPDRGNTGELFFGEGSRLTVL.

This clone was recorded only once. This chain uses TRBV30 with TRBJ1-1, with D perhaps matching TRBD1 (6 bases). Trimming shortened V by 0 bases and J by 5 bases, and 13 bases separated the two germline ends. The CDR3 has 14 residues. Germline V gene sequence: CDR1 GTSNPN, CDR2 SVGIG (reference sequence). The chain's CDR3 is CAWSVGGAGTEAFF. DNA for the CDR3: TGTGCCTGGAGTGTGGGGGGGGCGGGGACTGAAGCTTTCTTT.

The rearrangement joins TRBV12-2 to TRBJ2-1; the DNA was not compared with TRBD1, the D call given in the table. TRBV12-2 is given as a pseudogene. CDR3 size: 16 residues. This chain's CDR3 is CASRQKLGGSYNEQFF. The CDR3 DNA follows: TGTGCAAGTCGCCAAAAACTAGGGGGTTCCTACAATGAGCAGTTCTTC.

This chain connects TRBV14 to TRBJ2-3; D might be TRBD2 (7 bases). Germline CDR1 and CDR2: SGHDN and FVKESK. The CDR3 is 14 residues long. The V gene lost 5 bases and the J gene lost 5 bases, with 14 bases spanning the gap. CDR3 loop: CASSEGGAGDTQYF. The CDR3 region has the DNA TGTGCCAGCAGCGAGGGGGGGGCAGGAGATACGCAGTATTTT.

The chain combines TRBV10-3 with TRBJ2-1, with 14 bases aligning to TRBD2. The germline V gene has CDR1 ENHRY and CDR2 SYGVKD. CDR3 length equals 16 residues. The V and J ends lost 2 bases and 10 bases, in that order; junction bases with no gene match: 7. The CDR3 DNA sequence: TGTGCCATCAGTGAGGGGACTAGCGGGGGCCTGGGAGAGCAGTTCTTC. It codes for CAISEGTSGGLGEQFF.